This TCR beta chain originates from a study of blood T cells in healthy people across ages (dated by TCRdb to between 2014 and 2017). In the study overall: In model experiments, template switching captured roughly one uniquely barcoded TCR beta cDNA molecule for every two T cells. The study measured age-related changes in TCR beta repertoire diversity using deep sequencing normalized with unique cDNA molecular identifiers. The donors were divided into four age groups: young (average approximately 17 years), middle-aged (around 37), aged (about 62) and long-lived (roughly 82). Donors of different ages were randomly distributed across sequencing lanes to avoid experimental bias. For two donors (one aged 18 to 30 and one aged 80 or older), the study analyzed two additional independent replicas of 1 million unique cDNA reads from the same blood draw. Overall study results and their limits: Compared with the aged group, the long-lived group had more naive CD4+ T cells, fewer expanded clones and increased TCR diversity, suggesting age selection. Since profiling was done on bulk unsorted PBMCs, naive and antigen-experienced compartments could not be conclusively compared. Because donor CMV infection status was unknown, age-related changes in expanded clonotypes were potentially confounded. As age increased, observed TCR beta diversity per million T cells dropped in a roughly linear way, and a significant reduction was already evident by age 40. The percentage of naive T cells measured by flow cytometry correlated strongly with observed TCR beta diversity. Estimates of total diversity based on one million sequenced T cells were regarded as lower bounds and as underestimates.

Receptor amplification or capture employed 5' RACE. A second PCR of about 6 to 11 cycles was performed with a sample-barcoded 5' primer and a J-beta primer mix. A template-switch 5' adaptor carrying 12 random nucleotides introduced a unique molecular identifier onto each TCR beta cDNA molecule. Each sample yielded at least 2.5 million CDR3-containing paired-end reads. First-strand cDNA synthesis was performed from all RNA using the Mint cDNA synthesis kit, with priming by a TRBC-specific oligonucleotide. Following uracil-DNA glycosylase treatment, all cDNA underwent a first 18-cycle PCR with the universal primers M1SS and BC2_uni_R. The paper's data handling went like this. For normalization, 1 million high-quality reads were randomly selected from each sample, with every read carrying a distinct molecular identifier. Instead of being binned into consensus sequences, reads that shared molecular identifiers were thrown out. CDR3 identification, clonotype clustering and error correction used MiTCR with a Q25 quality threshold and the strictest error-elimination algorithm. A nonparametric unseen species model using Euler transformation provided a lower-bound estimate of total TCR beta diversity. TCRdb reran the public reads through fastp at Q25 and MiXCR, keeping productive beta chains. One record per CDR3 amino acid sequence lists the most common genes and DNA. Clone size and V and J calls follow TCRdb, not the original study. Counted in this sample were 1.5 million to 2 million distinct CDR3 sequences; 30% to 40% of them appeared once. Jointly, the top ten make up more than 20% of the sample.

The approximately 39 donors, aged roughly 6 to 95 years, were systemically healthy Caucasian individuals from Russia. Each donor gave roughly 9.5 milliliters of peripheral blood, collected into EDTA-treated Vacutainer tubes. Ficoll-Paque density-gradient centrifugation was used to isolate PBMCs, with at least 7 million per sample. Trizol reagent was used to extract total RNA from the PBMCs, yielding at least 5.5 micrograms per sample. For every donor, flow cytometry on a PBMC aliquot measured the percentage of naive CD45RAhigh/CD27high T cells. The CDR3 covers 14 residues, taking in both the cysteine and the phenylalanine. The retained sequence is limited to the CDR3, 42 bases, with the frame set at the first base. CDR1 SGHTA and CDR2 FQGNSA are derived from the germline V gene. Details on this clonotype: Its target antigen remains unknown. One junction end does not reproduce the germline sequence, and a read error may be involved.

This receptor was obtained from a human donor in good health. The sample consisted of blood. The V gene is TRBV7-2 and the J gene is TRBJ1-2, with a weak D call of TRBD1 (5 bases match). Here the CDR3 is given as CASSLSRDSVDYTF. The nucleotides read TGTGCCAGTAGCTTATCTCGGGACTCCGTGGACTACACCTTC.